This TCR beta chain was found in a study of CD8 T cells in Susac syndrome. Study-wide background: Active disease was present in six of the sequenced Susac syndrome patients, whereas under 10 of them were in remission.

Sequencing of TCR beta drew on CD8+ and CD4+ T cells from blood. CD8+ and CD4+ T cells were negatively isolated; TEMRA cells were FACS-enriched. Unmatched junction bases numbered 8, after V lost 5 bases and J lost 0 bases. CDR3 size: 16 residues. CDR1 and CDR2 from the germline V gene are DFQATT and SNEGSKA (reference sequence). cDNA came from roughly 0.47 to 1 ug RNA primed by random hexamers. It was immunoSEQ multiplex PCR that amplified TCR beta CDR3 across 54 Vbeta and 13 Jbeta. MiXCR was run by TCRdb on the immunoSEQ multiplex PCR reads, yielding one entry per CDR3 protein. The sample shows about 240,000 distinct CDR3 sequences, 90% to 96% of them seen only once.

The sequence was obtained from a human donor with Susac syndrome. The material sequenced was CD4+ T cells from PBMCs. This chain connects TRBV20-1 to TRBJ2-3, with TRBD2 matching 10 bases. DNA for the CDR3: TGCAGTGCTCACCTACCGGGACTAGCGAGCACAGATACGCAGTATTTT. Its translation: CSAHLPGLASTDTQYF.